These 21 T cell receptor beta chains were all obtained from the same sample, sequenced in a study of T cells in women clearing cervical HPV infection. Generated by immunoSEQ multiplex PCR, the TCRdb table keeps only in-frame clones and is missing some. The data include about 48,000 clones; the top ten clones carry 1.5% to 2%. The sample was blood buffy coat. These receptors were taken from a woman between 18 and 75 years old with a cervical HPV16 infection that either progressed to CIN3+ or cleared (not recorded which).

With regard to this clone: The sequenced fragment ends 3 residues before the CDR3 boundary, so the rest is inferred from the germline J gene. The V call is TRBV19, the J call TRBJ2-7; 8 nucleotides line up with TRBD2. Germline CDR1 reads LNHDA; CDR2 reads SQIVND (reference sequence). This CDR3 is built from 16 residues. V dropped 4 bases and J dropped 5; count of bases not matched to a gene: 13. The sequenced CDR3 bases are TGTGCCAGTAGTACCCCCTGGACTAGCTCGAGCGACGAG. This codes for CASSTPWTSSSDE. The full CDR3 sequence reads CASSTPWTSSSDEQYF.

About this clone itself: The read is 3 residues too short to cover the CDR3 end, so that end is filled in from the germline J gene. The rearrangement joins TRBV20-1 to TRBJ2-1, with D perhaps matching TRBD1 (6 bases). Trimming pared 4 bases from V and 3 bases from J, leaving 16 bases between. CDR1 DFQATT and CDR2 SNEGSKA come from the germline V gene (reference sequence). The CDR3 sequence is 15 residues long. The DNA read from the CDR3 is TGCAGTGCTAAGGAACAGGGTAAAGGCTACAATGAG. It yields the protein CSAKEQGKGYNE. In full, the CDR3 reads CSAKEQGKGYNEQFF.

This CDR3 is CASSLGANVLLDEQFF. The sequenced CDR3 bases are TGTGCCAGCAGCTTGGGGGCCAATGTTTTGTTAGATGAG. The chain combines TRBV5-4 with TRBJ2-1, with D uncertain. The read falls 3 residues short of the CDR3 end, and the missing part is taken from the germline J gene. This CDR3 spans 16 amino acids. The germline CDR1 and CDR2 sequences are SGHNT and YYREEE (reference sequence). V gave up 0 bases and J gave up 8 bases, with 18 bases separating them.

On this clone: Read sequence stops 3 residues before the CDR3 end, and the germline J gene provides the missing end. The chain has TRBV29-1 and TRBJ2-3; possible D gene TRBD1, 5 bases. The germline V gene encodes CDR1 SQVTM and CDR2 ANQGSEA. CDR3 length equals 14 residues. Trimming shortened V by 6 bases and J by 2 bases, and 15 bases separated the two germline ends. The CDR3 bases that were read are TGCAGCGTCCAAGGGGCAGTTTCCACAGATACG. This encodes CSVQGAVSTDT. In full, the CDR3 is CSVQGAVSTDTQYF.

Turning to this clone: The sequence runs out 3 residues before the end of the CDR3; the remainder is reconstructed from the germline J gene. This sequence joins TRBV19 and TRBJ2-2, with D possibly matching TRBD2 (6 bases). Germline CDR1 is LNHDA and CDR2 is SQIVND (reference sequence). The V and J ends lost 5 bases and 5 bases respectively, with 12 bases between them. The length of the CDR3 is 14 residues. CDR3 region: CASSPGGRTGELFF. The CDR3 bases that were read are TGTGCCAGTAGTCCCGGGGGACGGACCGGGGAG. The full variable domain, with the rest looked up from reference TRBV19 and TRBJ2-2, is DGGITQSPKYLFRKEGQNVTLSCEQNLNHDAMYWYRQDPGQGLRLIYYSQIVNDFQKGDIAEGYSVSREKKESFPLTVTSAQKNPTAFYLCASSPGGRTGELFFGEGSRLTVL.

Points on this clone: With the read ending 3 residues before the CDR3 end, the germline J gene is used to fill in that end. The chain couples TRBV20-1 to TRBJ1-5; 7 nucleotides align to TRBD1. The CDR3 covers 12 residues. Trimming cost V 8 bases and J 6 bases; bases outside gene matches: 7. Germline values: CDR1 DFQATT, CDR2 SNEGSKA (reference sequence). CDR3 DNA (partial): TGCAGTTTCCGACAGGGAGGTCAGCCC. Protein product: CSFRQGGQP. Given in full, the CDR3 is CSFRQGGQPQHF.

On this clone: The CDR3 goes on 3 residues after the read ends, and that part is filled in from the germline J gene. The rearrangement links TRBV12-3 or TRBV12-4 to TRBJ1-1; tentatively, D is TRBD1 (6 bases). The CDR3 length is 13 residues. Trimming cost V 7 bases and J 2 bases, with 11 bases left between them. The CDR3 DNA, read in part, is TGTGCCAGCACCCCACAGGGAAACACTGAA. The encoded protein is CASTPQGNTE. The full-length CDR3 reads as CASTPQGNTEAFF.

The sequenced CDR3 bases are TGTGCCAGCAGCCCCCTGCGGGAGGGCTTGTGGCAA. It yields the protein CASSPLREGLWQ. The entire CDR3 protein is CASSPLREGLWQLFF. The chain is built from TRBV28 and TRBJ1-4; D uncertain. The CDR3 end falls 3 residues outside the read, so it is completed with the germline J gene. Per germline, CDR1 MDHEN and CDR2 SYDVKM. This CDR3 is 15 amino acids long.

Turning to this clone: The read comes to an end 3 residues before the CDR3 does, leaving the germline J gene to fill in the end. This chain links TRBV28 with TRBJ2-2; D unclear. The germline CDR1 and CDR2 sequences are MDHEN and SYDVKM. The CDR3 is 12 amino acids. The germline V and J ends were trimmed by 10 bases and 3 bases, with 9 bases remaining between them. CDR3 protein: CAIREDTGELFF. CDR3 bases read: TGTGCCATCAGAGAGGACACCGGGGAG.

Worth noting for this clone: The read gets to within 3 residues of the CDR3 end, and the germline J gene fills in the rest. This rearrangement joins TRBV5-1 to TRBJ2-5; a weak D match, TRBD1 (6 bases). CDR1 SGHRS and CDR2 YFSETQ come from the germline V gene. CDR3 length: 14 amino acids. Deletions cut 4 bases from V and 5 bases from J, with 15 bases between. CDR3 sequence: CASSPLGGRETQYF. The part of the CDR3 DNA that was read is TGCGCCAGCAGCCCCTTAGGGGGTCGGGAGACC. The complete variable domain, with remaining parts taken from reference TRBV5-1 and TRBJ2-5, reads KAGVTQTPRYLIKTRGQQVTLSCSPISGHRSVSWYQQTPGQGLQFLFEYFSETQRNKGNFPGRFSGRQFSNSRSEMNVSTLELGDSALYLCASSPLGGRETQYFGPGTRLLVL.

Comments on this clone: The CDR3 is cut off 3 residues early in the read; its end comes from the germline J gene. The gene calls are TRBV23-1 and TRBJ2-7, with D unresolved. TRBV23-1 has ORF status, its function being uncertain. Trimming pared 6 bases from V and 6 bases from J, leaving 12 bases between. The CDR3 totals 12 residues. This chain's CDR3 is CASRCPTPEQYF. The DNA read from the CDR3 is TGCGCCAGCAGGTGCCCTACCCCCGAG.

Points on this clone: Read coverage stops 3 residues before the CDR3 terminus; the germline J gene supplies the remainder. The chain couples TRBV13 to TRBJ1-2; D is uncertain. Trimming cost V 7 bases and J 0 bases, with 6 bases left between them. The CDR3 is 12 amino acids. Germline loops: CDR1 PRHDT, CDR2 FYEKMQ (reference sequence). CDR3 DNA (partial): TGTGCCAGCATTAATTCTAACTATGGC. Residues: CASINSNYG. The complete CDR3 protein is CASINSNYGYTF.

On this clone: The read gets to within 3 residues of the CDR3 end, and the germline J gene fills in the rest. This rearrangement joins TRBV7-8 to TRBJ2-5, with TRBD1 matching over 7 bases. Per germline, CDR1 SGHVS and CDR2 FQNEAQ. The CDR3 loop spans 17 amino acids. Unmatched junction bases numbered 15, after V lost 5 bases and J lost 3 bases. The covered CDR3 bases are TGTGCCAGCAGCACAGGGGTCTCAGGGACAGAGAAAGAGACC. Its protein is CASSTGVSGTEKET. The whole CDR3 region reads CASSTGVSGTEKETQYF.

As regards this clone: The read terminates 3 residues before the CDR3 end, so the remaining end is supplied by the germline J gene. The rearrangement uses TRBV28 and TRBJ1-5; D is ambiguous. Looked up from germline, CDR1 is MDHEN and CDR2 is SYDVKM. This CDR3 region has 13 residues. Trimming took off 7 bases at V and 9 bases at J, with 16 bases between the two ends. This CDR3 reads CASIGASLGPQHF. The covered CDR3 bases are TGTGCCAGCATCGGTGCTAGTCTCGGGCCC.

Remarks on this clone: The read halts 3 residues ahead of the CDR3 end, with the missing end drawn from the germline J gene. J is TRBJ1-1 and V is TRBV6-2 or TRBV6-3; possibly TRBD1 for D (6 bases). Trimming shortened V by 8 bases and J by 1 base, and 11 bases separated the two germline ends. The CDR3 runs to 13 residues. Germline CDR1 and CDR2: MNHEY and SVGEGT. CDR3 bases read: TGTGCCAGCCGGACAGAAGCGAACACTGAA. Translated, it gives CASRTEANTE. The full CDR3 reads CASRTEANTEAFF.

Comments on this clone: The CDR3 end lies 3 residues beyond the end of the read and is filled in from the germline J gene. J is TRBJ1-4 and V is TRBV5-1, with 10 positions matching TRBD1. The CDR3 covers 15 residues. Trimming at V came to 5 bases and at J to 7 bases, leaving 8 bases not matched to a gene. CDR1 and CDR2 (germline): SGHRS, YFSETQ. This CDR3 is CASRPDRGRGEKLFF. The sequenced part of the CDR3 DNA is TGCGCCAGCAGGCCCGACAGGGGGCGCGGTGAAAAA.

For this clone: The read terminates 3 residues ahead of where the CDR3 ends, so the germline J gene completes it. The V and J genes are TRBV5-1 and TRBJ2-7, with 12 bases fitting TRBD2. The CDR3 sequence is 15 residues long. Germline values: CDR1 SGHRS, CDR2 YFSETQ. After removal of 4 bases from V and 2 bases from J, the junction contained 4 bases not matched to a gene. The DNA read from the CDR3 is TGCGCCAGCAGCAGGACTAGCGGGGTACCCTACGAG. This gives the protein CASSRTSGVPYE. The full CDR3 protein reads CASSRTSGVPYEQYF.

To note about this clone: The read falls 3 residues short of the CDR3 end, and the missing part is taken from the germline J gene. The chain joins TRBV11-2 to TRBJ2-7; 7 bases agree with TRBD1. The CDR3 loop spans 15 amino acids. Germline V gene lookup returns CDR1 SGHAT and CDR2 FQNNGV. The V gene end was trimmed by 0 bases and the J gene end by 3 bases; junction bases not matched to a gene: 5. Incomplete CDR3 DNA: TGTGCCAGCAGCTTAGACCCAACAGGGGTCTACGAG. Its translation is CASSLDPTGVYE. The complete CDR3 protein is CASSLDPTGVYEQYF.

As to this clone: The CDR3 end lies 3 residues beyond the end of the read and is filled in from the germline J gene. The rearrangement joins TRBV2 to TRBJ1-5; D unclear. There are 16 residues in the CDR3. V was cut by 4 bases and J by 2 bases, with 15 bases left in between. Germline V gene lookup returns CDR1 SNHLY and CDR2 FYNNEI. The covered CDR3 bases are TGTGCCAGCAGTGTTAGTTACAGCACTGGCAATCAGCCC. Protein product: CASSVSYSTGNQP. From start to end, the CDR3 is CASSVSYSTGNQPQHF.

A word on this clone: The observed sequence ends 3 residues before the CDR3 terminus, with the missing tail filled in from the germline J gene. V gene TRBV11-2 combines with J gene TRBJ2-2; the match to TRBD2 covers 7 bases. V trimming: 4 bases; J trimming: 10 bases; junction bases outside the gene matches: 6. The germline CDR1 and CDR2 sequences are SGHAT and FQNNGV. This CDR3 region has 13 residues. The sequenced part of the CDR3 DNA is TGTGCCAGCAGCTCCCGACTAGCCGTGGAG. The encoded protein is CASSSRLAVE. The full CDR3 protein is CASSSRLAVELFF.

Comments on this clone: The read halts 3 residues ahead of the CDR3 end, with the missing end drawn from the germline J gene. V and J are TRBV28 and TRBJ2-7; a weak D match, TRBD2 (5 bases). Germline V gene lookup returns CDR1 MDHEN and CDR2 SYDVKM. V was cut by 7 bases and J by 4 bases, with 23 bases left in between. The CDR3 has 16 amino acids. CDR3 DNA, as far as it was read: TGTGCCAGCACCTTACTAGGGAGCGGCGACGAATACGAG. Translated: CASTLLGSGDEYE. The entire CDR3 protein is CASTLLGSGDEYEQYF. The variable domain in full, with the rest retrieved from reference TRBV28 and TRBJ2-7, is DVKVTQSSRYLVKRTGEKVFLECVQDMDHENMFWYRQDPGLGLRLIYFSYDVKMKEKGDIPEGYSVSREKKERFSLILESASTNQTSMYLCASTLLGSGDEYEQYFGPGTRLTVT.